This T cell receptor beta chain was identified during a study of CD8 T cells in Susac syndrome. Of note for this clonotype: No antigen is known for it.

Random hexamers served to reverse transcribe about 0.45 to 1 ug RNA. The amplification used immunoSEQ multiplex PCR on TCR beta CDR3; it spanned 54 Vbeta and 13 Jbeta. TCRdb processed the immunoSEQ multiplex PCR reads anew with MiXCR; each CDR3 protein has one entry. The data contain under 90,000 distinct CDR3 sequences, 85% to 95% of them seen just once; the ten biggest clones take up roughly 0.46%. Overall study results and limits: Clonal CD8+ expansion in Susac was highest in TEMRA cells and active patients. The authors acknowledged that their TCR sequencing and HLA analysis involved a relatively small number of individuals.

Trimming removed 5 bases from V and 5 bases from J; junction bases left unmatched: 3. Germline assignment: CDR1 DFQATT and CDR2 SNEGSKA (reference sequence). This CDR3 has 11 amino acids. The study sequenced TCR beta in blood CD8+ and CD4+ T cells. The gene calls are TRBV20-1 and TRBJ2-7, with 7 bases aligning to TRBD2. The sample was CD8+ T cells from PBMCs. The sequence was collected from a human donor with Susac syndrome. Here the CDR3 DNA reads TGCAGTGCTCCTAGCGGAAACGAGCAGTACTTC. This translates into CSAPSGNEQYF.